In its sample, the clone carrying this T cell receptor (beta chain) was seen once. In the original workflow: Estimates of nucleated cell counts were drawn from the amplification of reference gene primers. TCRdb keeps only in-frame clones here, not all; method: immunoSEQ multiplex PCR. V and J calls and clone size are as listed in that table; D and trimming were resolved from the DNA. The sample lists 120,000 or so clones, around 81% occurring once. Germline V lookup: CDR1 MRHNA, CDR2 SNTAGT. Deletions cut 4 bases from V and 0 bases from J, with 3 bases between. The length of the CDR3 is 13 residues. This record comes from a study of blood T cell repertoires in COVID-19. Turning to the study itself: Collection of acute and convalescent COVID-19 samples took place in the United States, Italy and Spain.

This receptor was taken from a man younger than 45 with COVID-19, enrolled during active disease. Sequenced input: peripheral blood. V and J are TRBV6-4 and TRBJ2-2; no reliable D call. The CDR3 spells CASSAANTGELFF. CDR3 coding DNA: TGTGCCAGCAGTGCAGCGAACACCGGGGAGCTGTTTTTT.